This T cell receptor (beta chain) was sequenced during a study of Tregs in tolerant kidney transplant recipients. Overall study: Recipients received nonmyeloablative bone marrow transplants from related graft donors, with transient mixed chimerism.

Findings and limits, study-wide: The small number of patients limits these findings pending further validation. In tolerant patients, donor-specific Tregs outgrew total Tregs, suggesting antigen-driven expansion. Biological reproducibility was not directly addressed, but technical replication error appeared minimal.

Sequencing used immunoSEQ multiplex PCR; TCRdb keeps in-frame clones, though not all of them. This listing includes about 52,000 clones. With 5 bases removed from V and 6 bases from J, the gap between germline ends came to 12 bases. Germline V CDR1 and CDR2: SNHLY, FYNNEI. The CDR3 covers 13 residues. As concerns this clone: Its matching antigen is unknown. The read stops 3 residues short of the end of the CDR3; the missing end is completed from the germline J gene.

This sequence was found in a human donor who received a combined kidney and bone marrow transplant. The rearrangement uses TRBV2 and TRBJ2-3, with D tentatively TRBD2 (6 bases). The sample consisted of CD4+ T cells from blood, taken before the transplant. The part of the CDR3 DNA that was read is TGTGCCAGCAGTACCCGCGGGGACGATACG. Translated: CASSTRGDDT. The whole CDR3 is CASSTRGDDTQYF.